This TCR beta chain is drawn from a study of CD8 T cells in Susac syndrome. CDR3 length: 15 residues. Germline trimming cut 1 base from V and 5 bases from J; bases unmatched to any gene: 4. CDR1 and CDR2 (germline): SEHNR, FQNEAQ (reference sequence). Whole-study findings and limits: In Susac syndrome, the CD4+ T cell repertoires did not show clonal expansion.

Notes on this clonotype: No antigen is known for it.

The patients with Susac syndrome satisfied recently defined diagnostic criteria for either definite or probable disease. Negative isolation was applied to CD8+ and CD4+ T cells, and FACS enrichment was applied to TEMRA cells. After extraction with the RNeasy kit, about 0.5 to 1 ug of the RNA was reverse transcribed using random hexamers. Amplification of TCR beta CDR3 across 54 Vbeta and 13 Jbeta was performed with immunoSEQ multiplex PCR. TCRdb re-called the immunoSEQ multiplex PCR reads through MiXCR, storing one row per CDR3 protein. The sample has more than 100,000 distinct CDR3 sequences; around 96% are singletons.

This TCR derives from a human donor with Susac syndrome. The sample was CD4+ T cells from PBMCs. The V call is TRBV7-9, the J call TRBJ2-1; 8 bases are shared with TRBD2. The CDR3 spells CASSLDSGAHNEQFF. The CDR3 DNA sequence: TGTGCCAGCAGCTTAGATAGCGGGGCACACAATGAGCAGTTCTTC. The variable domain in full, completed from reference TRBV7-9 and TRBJ2-1, reads DTGVSQNPRHKITKRGQNVTFRCDPISEHNRLYWYRQTLGQGPEFLTYFQNEAQLEKSRLLSDRFSAERPKGSFSTLEIQRTEQGDSAMYLCASSLDSGAHNEQFFGPGTRLTVL.